This TCR beta chain was captured in a study of shared clonotypes between healthy human individuals. Execution of the assay was at deep level. TCRdb's copy holds only in-frame clones and misses some; the assay was immunoSEQ multiplex PCR. The sample consists of 2.3 million or so clones, 85% to 95% of them appearing once. Whole-study results and caveats: Around 5% of naive CD4 clonotypes were common to four donors.

Details on this clone: The antigen is undetermined.

The sequence came from a man between 18 and 35 years old in good health. Some clones in this sample may be carry-over from other donors' samples. Sequences were obtained from naive CD4+ T cells from PBMCs. As for subset: CD45RA+ positively selected.

CDR3 DNA sequence: TGTGCCAGCAGCTGGGGACAGGAGAATCAGCCCCAGCATTTT. Encoded protein: CASSWGQENQPQHF. This sequence joins TRBV5-6 and TRBJ1-5; the match to TRBD1 covers 8 bases. J gave up 4 bases and V 3 bases, and 3 bases lay outside the gene matches. The CDR3 consists of 14 residues. In germline, CDR1 is SGHDT, CDR2 YYEEEE.